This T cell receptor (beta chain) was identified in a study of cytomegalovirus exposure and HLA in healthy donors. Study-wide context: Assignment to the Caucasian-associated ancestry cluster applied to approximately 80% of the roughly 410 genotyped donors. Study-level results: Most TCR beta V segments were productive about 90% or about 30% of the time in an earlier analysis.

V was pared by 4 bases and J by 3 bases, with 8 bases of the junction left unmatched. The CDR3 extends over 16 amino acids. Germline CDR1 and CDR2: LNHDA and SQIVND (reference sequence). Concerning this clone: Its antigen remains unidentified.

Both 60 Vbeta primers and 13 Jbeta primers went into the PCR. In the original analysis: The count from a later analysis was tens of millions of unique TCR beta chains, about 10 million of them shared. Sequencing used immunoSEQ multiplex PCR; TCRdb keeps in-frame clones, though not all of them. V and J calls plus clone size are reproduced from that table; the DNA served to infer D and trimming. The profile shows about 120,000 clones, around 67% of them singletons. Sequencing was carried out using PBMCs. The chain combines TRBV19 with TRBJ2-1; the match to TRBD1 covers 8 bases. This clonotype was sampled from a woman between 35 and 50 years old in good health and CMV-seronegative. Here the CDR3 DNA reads TGTGCCAGTAGTAAGGGGACAGGAAAAAACTACAATGAGCAGTTCTTC. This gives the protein CASSKGTGKNYNEQFF.